Following are 19 T cell receptor beta chains from one sample sequenced in a study of shared clonotypes between healthy human individuals. Sequenced by immunoSEQ multiplex PCR; TCRdb stores in-frame clones only, minus some. The repertoire holds around 750,000 clones, with around 72% as singletons. Sequencing used memory CD4+ T cells sorted from blood. The subset denotes: CD45RA-negative fraction. These receptors all come from a woman in her twenties or thirties in good health.

Points on this clone: Other nucleotide sequences from this sample produce the same CDR3. This rearrangement joins TRBV7-2 to TRBJ2-1, with a possible D match to TRBD1 (6 bases). Germline V lookup: CDR1 SGHTA, CDR2 FQGNSA. The CDR3 is 15 residues long. The V and J ends lost 3 bases and 2 bases respectively, with 11 bases between them. The CDR3 is CASSLGAAAYNEQFF. CDR3 DNA sequence: TGTGCCAGCAGCTTGGGGGCCGCAGCCTACAATGAGCAGTTCTTC.

The chain uses TRBV7-2 and TRBJ1-3; 9 nucleotides agree with TRBD1. The junction had 12 bases not matched to a gene; V was cut back by 2 bases and J by 4 bases. Germline CDR1 reads SGHTA; CDR2 reads FQGNSA. This CDR3 comprises 18 residues. The CDR3 nucleotides are TGTGCCAGCAGCTTAAGGATCCCGGGACAGGGTCTCGGAAACACCATATATTTT. This sequence encodes CASSLRIPGQGLGNTIYF.

CDR3 nucleotide sequence: TGTGCCAGCAGCTTAGCTGGCGGGACTACAGCTTTCTTT. Encoded protein: CASSLAGGTTAFF. The rearrangement joins TRBV7-8 to TRBJ1-1, with D maybe TRBD1 (5 bases). CDR3 length: 13 residues. Between the trimmed V and J ends, which lost 0 bases and 10 bases, there was a span of 12 bases. Per the germline V gene, CDR1 is SGHVS and CDR2 is FQNEAQ.

This chain connects TRBV5-4 to TRBJ2-5, with 8 bases identical to TRBD2. The germline gives CDR1 SGHNT, CDR2 YYREEE (reference sequence). Germline trimming cut 0 bases from V and 3 bases from J; bases unmatched to any gene: 4. The CDR3 contains 15 residues. In DNA form, the CDR3 reads TGTGCCAGCAGCTTGGGTGGACTAGCCAAAGAGACCCAGTACTTC. This encodes CASSLGGLAKETQYF.

The table lists this clone with many counts. This chain uses TRBV19 with TRBJ1-2; D is unresolved. The CDR3 is 13 residues long. Trimming stripped 3 bases from V and 8 bases from J, with 13 bases between. In germline, CDR1 is LNHDA, CDR2 SQIVND (reference sequence). The CDR3 loop is CASSIGLVSGYTF. CDR3 sequence (DNA): TGTGCCAGTAGTATCGGGTTGGTAAGCGGCTACACCTTC.

This chain joins TRBV30 and TRBJ2-1, with D tentatively TRBD1 (7 bases). The CDR3 loop spans 13 amino acids. The ends were cut back, 1 base at V and 7 bases at J, with 11 bases in the middle. Germline CDR1 and CDR2: GTSNPN and SVGIG (reference sequence). CDR3 coding DNA: TGTGCCTGGAGTGGTCAGGGGGGAAATGAGCAGTTCTTC. As protein: CAWSGQGGNEQFF.

The V gene is TRBV15, the J gene TRBJ2-3, with D perhaps TRBD1 (6 bases). Trimming cost V 8 bases and J 2 bases, with 11 bases left between them. Germline CDR1 is LNHNV and CDR2 is YYDKDF (reference sequence). The CDR3 covers 13 residues. CDR3 loop: CATGRGFTDTQYF. The CDR3 bases are TGTGCCACCGGTAGGGGGTTCACAGATACGCAGTATTTT.

The genes are TRBV7-9 and TRBJ2-7, with a weak D call TRBD1 (6 bases). The germline V gene has CDR1 SEHNR and CDR2 FQNEAQ (reference sequence). Trimming left V 5 bases short and J 2 bases short, with 22 bases between. The CDR3 runs 17 residues. The DNA for the CDR3 is TGTGCCAGCAGCCCAGTGGTCGGACAGAGTTATACCTACGAGCAGTACTTC. Encoded protein: CASSPVVGQSYTYEQYF.

This clone was recorded only once. The chain links TRBV7-9 to TRBJ2-3, with 11 bases identical to TRBD1. V dropped 5 bases and J dropped 2; count of bases not matched to a gene: 6. The CDR3 covers 16 residues. The germline V gene has CDR1 SEHNR and CDR2 FQNEAQ (reference sequence). CDR3: CASSPGTGGDTDTQYF. Written as DNA, the CDR3 is TGTGCCAGCAGCCCCGGGACAGGGGGGGACACAGATACGCAGTATTTT. The whole variable domain, remainder taken from reference TRBV7-9 and TRBJ2-3, is DTGVSQNPRHKITKRGQNVTFRCDPISEHNRLYWYRQTLGQGPEFLTYFQNEAQLEKSRLLSDRFSAERPKGSFSTLEIQRTEQGDSAMYLCASSPGTGGDTDTQYFGPGTRLTVL.

This clone has a single count. The chain has TRBV28 and TRBJ1-2, with 7 bases fitting TRBD1. Germline V gene lookup returns CDR1 MDHEN and CDR2 SYDVKM. The V segment lost 5 bases and the J segment 6 bases; nucleotides outside the gene matches: 12. This CDR3 contains 15 residues. The CDR3 nucleotides are TGTGCCAGCAGTCCACCAGGGACAGAATATAATGGCTACACCTTC. Translation: CASSPPGTEYNGYTF.

V is TRBV29-1 and J is TRBJ2-1, with 8 bases aligning to TRBD2. The CDR3 has 15 amino acids. V lost 6 bases and J lost 7; bases outside the gene matches: 14. CDR1 is SQVTM and CDR2 is ANQGSEA in the germline V gene. The DNA for the CDR3 is TGCAGCGTCGGGGGGGGAAGTGGAGCTTTAAATGAGCAGTTCTTC. It specifies CSVGGGSGALNEQFF.

Ten or more counts support this clone. The chain recombines TRBV11-2 with TRBJ2-2, with 9 nucleotides matching TRBD1. V lost 5 bases to trimming and J lost 7 bases; unmatched junction nucleotides: 5. The CDR3 length is 14 residues. CDR1 is SGHAT and CDR2 is FQNNGV in the germline V gene. The CDR3: CASSIQGAVGELFF. The CDR3 DNA is TGTGCCAGCAGCATACAGGGGGCGGTCGGGGAGCTGTTTTTT. Supplemented by reference TRBV11-2 and TRBJ2-2, the full variable domain reads EAGVAQSPRYKIIEKRQSVAFWCNPISGHATLYWYQQILGQGPKLLIQFQNNGVVDDSQLPKDRFSAERLKGVDSTLKIQPAKLEDSAVYLCASSIQGAVGELFFGEGSRLTVL.

The V call is TRBV7-9, the J call TRBJ1-2; D unclear. V was trimmed by 5 bases and J by 2 bases, leaving 12 bases between them. Germline values: CDR1 SEHNR, CDR2 FQNEAQ (reference sequence). The CDR3 is 14 amino acids. The CDR3 region is CASSPLTVNYGYTF. Here the CDR3 DNA reads TGTGCCAGCAGCCCCCTTACAGTGAACTATGGCTACACCTTC.

Points on this clone: Other nucleotide sequences in the sample specify the same CDR3. This chain connects TRBV5-1 to TRBJ2-3, with D unclear. CDR1 and CDR2 (germline): SGHRS, YFSETQ. V was cut by 4 bases and J by 0 bases, with 9 bases left in between. The CDR3 sequence is 14 residues long. The CDR3 DNA follows: TGCGCCAGCAGCCCGGCTACTAGCACAGATACGCAGTATTTT. Protein product: CASSPATSTDTQYF.

This chain uses TRBV5-4 with TRBJ2-3; D is perhaps TRBD2 (5 bases). This CDR3 comprises 13 residues. CDR1 is SGHNT and CDR2 is YYREEE in the germline V gene (reference sequence). The V gene lost 7 bases and the J gene lost 2 bases, with 11 bases spanning the gap. CDR3 residues: CASSQRNTDTQYF. CDR3 bases: TGTGCCAGCTCCCAGCGGAACACAGATACGCAGTATTTT.

V gene TRBV4-1 combines with J gene TRBJ2-7, with TRBD2 matching over 9 bases. Germline V gene data show CDR1 as MGHRA and CDR2 as YSYEKL. V lost 0 bases, J lost 3 bases, and 3 bases stayed unmatched. The CDR3 is made up of 15 amino acids. Here the CDR3 reads CASSQDEREVYEQYF. The CDR3 DNA sequence: TGCGCCAGCAGCCAAGATGAGCGGGAGGTCTACGAGCAGTACTTC.

This chain uses TRBV10-1 with TRBJ2-1; D not resolved. In germline, CDR1 is WNHNN, CDR2 SYGVQD (reference sequence). V was cut by 4 bases and J by 7 bases, with 5 bases left in between. The length of the CDR3 is 11 residues. CDR3 nucleotide sequence: TGCGCCAGCAGTGGCGAAAATGAGCAGTTCTTC. As protein: CASSGENEQFF.

The rearrangement links TRBV25-1 to TRBJ2-7; maybe TRBD2 (6 bases). V was trimmed by 2 bases and J by 2 bases, leaving 13 bases between them. CDR3 length: 15 residues. Germline V gene data show CDR1 as MGHDK and CDR2 as SYGVNS. CDR3: CASSERGGEPYEQYF. DNA for the CDR3: TGTGCCAGCAGTGAACGAGGAGGGGAACCCTACGAGCAGTACTTC.

V usage is TRBV5-1 and J usage is TRBJ2-7; 8 bases map to TRBD2. This CDR3 has 15 residues. Losses at the gene ends were 0 bases for V and 6 bases for J; bases not matched to a gene: 8. The germline V gene has CDR1 SGHRS and CDR2 YFSETQ. CDR3 nucleotides: TGCGCCAGCAGCTTGGAACCTGGGACTAGAGGCGAGCAGTACTTC. This encodes CASSLEPGTRGEQYF.